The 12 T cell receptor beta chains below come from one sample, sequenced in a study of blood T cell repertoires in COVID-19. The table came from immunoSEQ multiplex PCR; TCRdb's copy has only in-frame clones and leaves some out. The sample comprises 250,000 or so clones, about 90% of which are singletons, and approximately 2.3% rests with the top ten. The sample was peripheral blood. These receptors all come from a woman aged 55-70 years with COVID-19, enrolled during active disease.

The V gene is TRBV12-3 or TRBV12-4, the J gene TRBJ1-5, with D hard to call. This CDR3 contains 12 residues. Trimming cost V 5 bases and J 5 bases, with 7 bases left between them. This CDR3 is CASSRDHQPQHF. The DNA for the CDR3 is TGTGCCAGCAGTCGGGATCATCAGCCCCAGCATTTT.

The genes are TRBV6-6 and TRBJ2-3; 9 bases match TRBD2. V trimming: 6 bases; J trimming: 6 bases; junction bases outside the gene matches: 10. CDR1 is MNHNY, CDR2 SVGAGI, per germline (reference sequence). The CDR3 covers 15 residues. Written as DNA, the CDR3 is TGTGCCAGCAGAGTAGCGGGGGATTCGTTTGATACGCAGTATTTT. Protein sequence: CASRVAGDSFDTQYF.

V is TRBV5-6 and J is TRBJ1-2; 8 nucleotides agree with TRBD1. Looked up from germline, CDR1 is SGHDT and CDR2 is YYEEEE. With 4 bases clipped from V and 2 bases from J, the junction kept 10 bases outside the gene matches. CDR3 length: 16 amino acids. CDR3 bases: TGTGCCAGCAGCACCTGGACAGGGTCCGGCAACTATGGCTACACCTTC. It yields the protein CASSTWTGSGNYGYTF. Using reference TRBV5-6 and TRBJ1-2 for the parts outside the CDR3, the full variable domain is DAGVTQSPTHLIKTRGQQVTLRCSPKSGHDTVSWYQQALGQGPQFIFQYYEEEERQRGNFPDRFSGHQFPNYSSELNVNALLLGDSALYLCASSTWTGSGNYGYTFGSGTRLTVV.

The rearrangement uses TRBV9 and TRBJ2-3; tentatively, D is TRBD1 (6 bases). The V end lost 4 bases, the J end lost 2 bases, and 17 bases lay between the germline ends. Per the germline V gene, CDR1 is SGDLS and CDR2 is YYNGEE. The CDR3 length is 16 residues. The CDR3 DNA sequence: TGTGCCAGCAGCTCCACGGGCCAGGGGAACACAGATACGCAGTATTTT. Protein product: CASSSTGQGNTDTQYF.

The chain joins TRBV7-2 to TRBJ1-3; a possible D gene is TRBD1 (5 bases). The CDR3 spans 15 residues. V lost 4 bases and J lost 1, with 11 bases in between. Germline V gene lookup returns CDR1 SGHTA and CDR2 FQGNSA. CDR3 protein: CASSSQDFSGNTIYF. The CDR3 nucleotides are TGTGCCAGCAGCTCACAGGATTTTTCTGGAAACACCATATATTTT.

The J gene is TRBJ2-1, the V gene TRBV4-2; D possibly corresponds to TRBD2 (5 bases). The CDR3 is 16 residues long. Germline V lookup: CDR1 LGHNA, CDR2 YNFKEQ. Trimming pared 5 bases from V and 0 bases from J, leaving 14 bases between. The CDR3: CASSRARGSSYNEQFF. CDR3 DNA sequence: TGTGCCAGCAGCAGAGCTCGGGGTAGCTCCTACAATGAGCAGTTCTTC.

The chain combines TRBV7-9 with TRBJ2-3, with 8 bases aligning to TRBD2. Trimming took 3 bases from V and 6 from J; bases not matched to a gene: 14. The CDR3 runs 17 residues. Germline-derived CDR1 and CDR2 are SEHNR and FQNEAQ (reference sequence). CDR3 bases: TGTGCCAGCAGCTTGGGTGGGACTAGTCACATACCCGATACGCAGTATTTT. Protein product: CASSLGGTSHIPDTQYF.

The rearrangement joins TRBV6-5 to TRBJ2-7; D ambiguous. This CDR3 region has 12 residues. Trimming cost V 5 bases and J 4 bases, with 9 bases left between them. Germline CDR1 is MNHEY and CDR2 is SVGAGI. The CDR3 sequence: CASSPQSYEQYF. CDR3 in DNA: TGTGCCAGCAGTCCACAGAGTTACGAGCAGTACTTC.

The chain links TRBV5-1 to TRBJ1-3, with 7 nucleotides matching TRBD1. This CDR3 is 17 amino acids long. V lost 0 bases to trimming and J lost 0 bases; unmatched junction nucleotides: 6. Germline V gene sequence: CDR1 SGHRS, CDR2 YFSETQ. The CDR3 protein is CASSLAGTVSSGNTIYF. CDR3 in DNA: TGCGCCAGCAGCTTGGCGGGGACAGTCAGCTCTGGAAACACCATATATTTT.

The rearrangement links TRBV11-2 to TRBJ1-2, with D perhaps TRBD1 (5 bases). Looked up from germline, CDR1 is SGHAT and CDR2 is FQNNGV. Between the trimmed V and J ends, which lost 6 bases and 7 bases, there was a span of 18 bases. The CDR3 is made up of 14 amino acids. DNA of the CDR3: TGTGCCAGCAGGCCCGGAGGGGTCTACCGTGGCTACACCTTC. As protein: CASRPGGVYRGYTF.

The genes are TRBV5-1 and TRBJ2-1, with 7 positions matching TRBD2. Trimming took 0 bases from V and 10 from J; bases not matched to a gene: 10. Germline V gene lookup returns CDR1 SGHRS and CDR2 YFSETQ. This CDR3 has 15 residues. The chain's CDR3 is CASSLDQGGTGEQFF. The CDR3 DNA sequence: TGCGCCAGCAGCTTGGATCAGGGAGGGACTGGGGAGCAGTTCTTC.

In DNA, the CDR3 is TGTGCCAGCAGCCTATTAGGCCTCGGGGTATACTTC. Protein: CASSLLGLGVYF. The V and J genes are TRBV12-3 or TRBV12-4 and TRBJ2-4, with TRBD2 as a possible D gene (5 bases). The CDR3 runs 12 residues. The V and J ends lost 6 bases and 16 bases respectively, with 19 bases between them.